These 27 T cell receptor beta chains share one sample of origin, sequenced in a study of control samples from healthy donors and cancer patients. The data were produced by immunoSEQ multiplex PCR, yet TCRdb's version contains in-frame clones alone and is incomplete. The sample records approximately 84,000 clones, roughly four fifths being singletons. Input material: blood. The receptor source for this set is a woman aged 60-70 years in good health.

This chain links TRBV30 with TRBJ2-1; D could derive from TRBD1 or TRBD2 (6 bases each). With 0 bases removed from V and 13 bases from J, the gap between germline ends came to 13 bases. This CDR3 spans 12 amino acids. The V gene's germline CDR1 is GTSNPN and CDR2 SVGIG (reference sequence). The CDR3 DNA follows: TGTGCCTGGAGTGTGGAGGGGGGTTATCAGTTCTTC. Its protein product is CAWSVEGGYQFF.

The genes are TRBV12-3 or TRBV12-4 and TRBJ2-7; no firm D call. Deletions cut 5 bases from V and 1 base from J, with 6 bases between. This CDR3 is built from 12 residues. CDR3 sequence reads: CASSVGSYEQYF. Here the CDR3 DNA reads TGTGCCAGCAGTGTGGGTTCCTACGAGCAGTACTTC.

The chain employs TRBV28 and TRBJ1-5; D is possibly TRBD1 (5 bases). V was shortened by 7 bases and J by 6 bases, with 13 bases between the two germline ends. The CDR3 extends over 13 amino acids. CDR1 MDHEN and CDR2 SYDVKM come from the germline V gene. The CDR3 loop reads CASTRETGQPQHF. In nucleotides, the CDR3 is TGTGCCAGCACCAGGGAGACCGGTCAGCCCCAGCATTTT.

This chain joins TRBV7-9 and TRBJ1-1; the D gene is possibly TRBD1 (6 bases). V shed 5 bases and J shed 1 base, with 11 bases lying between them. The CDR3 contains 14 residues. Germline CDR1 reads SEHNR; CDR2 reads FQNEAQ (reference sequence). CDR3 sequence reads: CASSELTGNTEAFF. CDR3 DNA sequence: TGTGCCAGCAGCGAACTGACAGGGAACACTGAAGCTTTCTTT.

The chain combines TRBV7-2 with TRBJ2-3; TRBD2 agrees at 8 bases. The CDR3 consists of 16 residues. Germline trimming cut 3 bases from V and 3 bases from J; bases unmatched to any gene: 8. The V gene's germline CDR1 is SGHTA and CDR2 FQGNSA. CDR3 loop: CASSFSGASGTDTQYF. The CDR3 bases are TGTGCCAGCAGCTTTAGCGGGGCCAGCGGGACAGATACGCAGTATTTT.

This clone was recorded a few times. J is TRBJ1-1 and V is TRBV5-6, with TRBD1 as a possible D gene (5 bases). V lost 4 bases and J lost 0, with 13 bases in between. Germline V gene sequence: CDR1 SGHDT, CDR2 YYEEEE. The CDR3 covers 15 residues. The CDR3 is CASSPAAGLNTEAFF. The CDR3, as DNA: TGTGCCAGCAGCCCCGCCGCGGGGCTGAACACTGAAGCTTTCTTT.

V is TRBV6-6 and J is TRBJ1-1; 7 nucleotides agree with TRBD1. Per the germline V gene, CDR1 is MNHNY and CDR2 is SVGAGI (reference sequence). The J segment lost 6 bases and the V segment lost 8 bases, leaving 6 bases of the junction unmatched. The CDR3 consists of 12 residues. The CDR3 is CASQQGRSEAFF. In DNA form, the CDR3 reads TGTGCCAGCCAACAGGGGAGGTCTGAAGCTTTCTTT.

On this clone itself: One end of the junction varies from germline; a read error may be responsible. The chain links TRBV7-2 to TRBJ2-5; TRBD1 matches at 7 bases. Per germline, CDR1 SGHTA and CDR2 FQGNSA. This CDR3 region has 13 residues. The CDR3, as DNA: TGTGCCAGCAGCTTAGGGCTCGGGGACAGCAGAGACTTC. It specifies CASSLGLGDSRDF.

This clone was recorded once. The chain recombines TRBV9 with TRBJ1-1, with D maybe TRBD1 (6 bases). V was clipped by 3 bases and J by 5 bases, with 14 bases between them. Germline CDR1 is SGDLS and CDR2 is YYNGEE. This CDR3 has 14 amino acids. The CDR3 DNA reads TGTGCCAGCAGCGCAAGCACAGGGTGGACTGAAGCTTTCTTT. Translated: CASSASTGWTEAFF.

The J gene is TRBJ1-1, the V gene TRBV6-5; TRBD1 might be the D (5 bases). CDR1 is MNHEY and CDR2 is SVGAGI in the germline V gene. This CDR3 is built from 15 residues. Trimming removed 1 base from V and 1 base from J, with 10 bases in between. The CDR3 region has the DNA TGTGCCAGCAGTTACTTCCCTACAGGGAACACTGAAGCTTTCTTT. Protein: CASSYFPTGNTEAFF.

This CDR3 is CTSSQSTGRHANTGELFF. The CDR3 coding sequence is TGCACCAGCAGCCAATCGACAGGGCGCCACGCGAACACCGGGGAGCTGTTTTTT. The V gene is TRBV1, the J gene TRBJ2-2; TRBD1 reflects the table's D call only, with no check against the DNA. TRBV1 is listed as a pseudogene. The length of the CDR3 is 18 residues.

In DNA form, the CDR3 reads TGTGCCAGCAGTTACTCGAAAACCTCTGGTGGGGTATATGGCTACACCTTC. This encodes CASSYSKTSGGVYGYTF. The V call is TRBV6-2 or TRBV6-3, the J call TRBJ1-2; D is unclear. This CDR3 spans 17 amino acids. The V gene lost 0 bases and the J gene lost 5 bases, with 19 bases spanning the gap. Germline V gene data show CDR1 as MNHEY and CDR2 as SVGEGT.

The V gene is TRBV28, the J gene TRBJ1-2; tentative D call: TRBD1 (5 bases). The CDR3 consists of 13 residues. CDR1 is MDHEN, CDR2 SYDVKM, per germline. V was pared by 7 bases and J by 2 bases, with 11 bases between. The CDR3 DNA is TGTGCCAGCACACTAGGGGCGAACTATGGCTACACCTTC. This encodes CASTLGANYGYTF.

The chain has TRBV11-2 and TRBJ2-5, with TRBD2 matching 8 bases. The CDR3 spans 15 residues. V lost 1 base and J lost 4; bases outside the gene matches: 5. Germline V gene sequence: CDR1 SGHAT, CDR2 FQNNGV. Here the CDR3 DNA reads TGTGCCAGCAGCTTAGCCTTAGCGGGGTCAGAGACCCAGTACTTC. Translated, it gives CASSLALAGSETQYF.

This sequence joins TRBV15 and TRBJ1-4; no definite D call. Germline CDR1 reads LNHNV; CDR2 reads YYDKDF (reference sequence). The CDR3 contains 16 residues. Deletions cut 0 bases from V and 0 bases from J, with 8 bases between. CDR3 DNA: TGTGCCACCAGCAGAGATGTACTGTCAACTAATGAAAAACTGTTTTTT. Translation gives CATSRDVLSTNEKLFF.

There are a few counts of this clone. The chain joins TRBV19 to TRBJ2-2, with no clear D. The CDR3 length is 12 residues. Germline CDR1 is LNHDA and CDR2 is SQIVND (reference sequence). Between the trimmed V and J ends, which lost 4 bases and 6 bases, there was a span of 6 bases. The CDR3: CASSTDAGELFF. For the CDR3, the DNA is TGTGCCAGTAGTACGGATGCCGGGGAGCTGTTTTTT.

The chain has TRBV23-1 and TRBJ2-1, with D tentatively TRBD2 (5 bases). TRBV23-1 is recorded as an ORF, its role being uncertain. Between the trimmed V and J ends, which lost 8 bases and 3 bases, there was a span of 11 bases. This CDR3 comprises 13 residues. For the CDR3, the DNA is TGCGCCAGCCTTACTCGGGACTACAATGAGCAGTTCTTC. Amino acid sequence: CASLTRDYNEQFF.

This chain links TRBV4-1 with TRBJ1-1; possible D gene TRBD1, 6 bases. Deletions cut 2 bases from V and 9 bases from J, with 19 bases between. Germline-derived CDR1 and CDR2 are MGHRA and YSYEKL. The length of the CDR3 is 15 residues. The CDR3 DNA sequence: TGCGCCAGCAGCCAATCCGGGGGGCGCGGAATCAAAGCTTTCTTT. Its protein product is CASSQSGGRGIKAFF.

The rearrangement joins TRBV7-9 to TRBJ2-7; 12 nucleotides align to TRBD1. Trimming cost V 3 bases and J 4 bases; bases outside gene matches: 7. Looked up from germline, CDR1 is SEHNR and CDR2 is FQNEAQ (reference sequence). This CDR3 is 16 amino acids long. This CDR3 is CASSLVGTGGGYEQYF. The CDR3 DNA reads TGTGCCAGCAGCTTGGTAGGGACAGGGGGCGGGTACGAGCAGTACTTC.

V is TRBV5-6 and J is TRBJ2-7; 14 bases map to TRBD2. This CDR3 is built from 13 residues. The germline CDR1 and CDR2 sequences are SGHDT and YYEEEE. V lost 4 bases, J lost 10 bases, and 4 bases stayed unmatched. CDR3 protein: CASSTGTSGRQYF. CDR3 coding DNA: TGTGCCAGCAGCACCGGGACTAGCGGGAGACAGTACTTC.

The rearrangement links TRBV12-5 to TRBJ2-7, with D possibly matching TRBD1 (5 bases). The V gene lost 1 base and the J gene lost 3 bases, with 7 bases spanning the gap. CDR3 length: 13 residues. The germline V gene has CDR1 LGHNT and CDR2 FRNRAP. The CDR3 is CASGLGQSYEQYF. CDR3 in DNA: TGTGCTAGTGGTTTGGGACAGAGCTACGAGCAGTACTTC.

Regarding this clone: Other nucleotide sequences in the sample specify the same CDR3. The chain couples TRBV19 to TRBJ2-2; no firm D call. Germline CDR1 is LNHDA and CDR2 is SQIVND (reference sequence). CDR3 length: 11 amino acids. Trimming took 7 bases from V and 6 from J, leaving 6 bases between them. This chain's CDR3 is CASTSAGELFF. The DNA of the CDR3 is TGTGCCAGTACCTCAGCCGGGGAGCTGTTTTTT.

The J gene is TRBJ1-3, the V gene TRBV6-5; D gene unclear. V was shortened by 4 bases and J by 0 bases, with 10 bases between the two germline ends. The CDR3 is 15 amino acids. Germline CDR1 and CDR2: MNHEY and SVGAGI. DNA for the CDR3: TGTGCCAGCAGTTCTCCCCGCCTCTCTGGAAACACCATATATTTT. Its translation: CASSSPRLSGNTIYF.

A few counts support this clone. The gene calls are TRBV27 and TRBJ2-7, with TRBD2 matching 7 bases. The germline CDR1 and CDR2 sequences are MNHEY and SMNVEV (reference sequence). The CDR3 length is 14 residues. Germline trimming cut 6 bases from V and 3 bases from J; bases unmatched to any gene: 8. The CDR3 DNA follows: TGTGCCAGCAGGGAGAACCGGGACTACTACGAGCAGTACTTC. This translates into CASRENRDYYEQYF.

The chain's CDR3 is CSVAGGLDEQFF. The CDR3 nucleotides are TGCAGCGTTGCCGGGGGACTAGACGAGCAGTTCTTC. This chain links TRBV29-1 with TRBJ2-1; TRBD2 matches 8 bases. This CDR3 spans 12 amino acids. Per the germline V gene, CDR1 is SQVTM and CDR2 is ANQGSEA. V trimming: 4 bases; J trimming: 10 bases; junction bases outside the gene matches: 6.

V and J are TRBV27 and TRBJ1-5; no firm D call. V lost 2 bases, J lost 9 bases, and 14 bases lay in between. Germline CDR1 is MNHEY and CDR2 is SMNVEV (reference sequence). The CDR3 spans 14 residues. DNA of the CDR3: TGTGCCAGCAGTTTAGGCGGTCCCAACAGGCCCCAGCATTTT. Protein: CASSLGGPNRPQHF.

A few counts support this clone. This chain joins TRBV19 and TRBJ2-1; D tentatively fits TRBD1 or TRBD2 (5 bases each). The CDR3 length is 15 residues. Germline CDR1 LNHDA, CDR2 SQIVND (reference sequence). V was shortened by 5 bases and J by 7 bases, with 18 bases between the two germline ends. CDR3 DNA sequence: TGTGCCAGTAGTCTCCGGGGTTTGGGGCGAAATGAGCAGTTCTTC. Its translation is CASSLRGLGRNEQFF.